This record looks at one T cell receptor (beta chain) sequence and its context. Its cognate antigen has yet to be identified. No much larger clonotype is one base removed from it; base qualities were not supplied. The data were taken from a study of shared clonotypes between healthy human individuals (dated by TCRdb to about 2020). Background for the entire study: The cohort comprised a couple of women and three men aged 18 to 49 years. For each donor, three plates each were used for CD4 naive and CD4 memory, two plates were used for CD8 naive, and one plate was used for CD8 memory. To estimate repertoire size and how much clonotype sharing occurs between individuals, the study deeply sequenced the blood TCR repertoires of about five healthy adults. Different laboratories and diverse techniques were used to prepare libraries and sequence TCR repertoires, to increase sequencing depth and limit assay-specific biases. Leukapheresis yielded between about 0.9 and 9.5 billion PBMCs per donor.

Healthy HIV-negative adults with no recently reported acute infections or vaccinations were included as donors. All donors were Caucasian adults living in Nashville, Tennessee, USA. Magnetic negative selection was used to enrich CD4+ T cells, after which naive cells were positively selected on CD45RA and the negative fraction became the memory subset. After blood collection by leukapheresis, PBMCs were isolated using Ficoll-Histopaque density gradient centrifugation and then cryopreserved in the vapor phase of liquid nitrogen. Purity and quantity of every magnetically sorted T cell population were checked by analytical flow cytometry. Each sorted fraction had its genomic DNA isolated and then quantified by UV absorbance on a Nanodrop 2000c. The research as a whole found: Sampling was limited to blood, and TCR repertoires in tissue likely differ from TCR repertoires in blood. Compared with non-shared clonotypes, the clonotypes found in all four sorted-subset donors had higher generation probabilities. Sharing across several donors was observed for approximately 5% of naive CD4, about 4% of naive CD8, 2% to 2.5% of memory CD4, and approximately 0.41% of memory CD8 clonotypes. Naive subsets generally had larger estimated clonotype richness than memory subsets did. Because the study included only a small number of donors, the genetic and exposure-history diversity represented was limited. Based on pairwise subsampling, the degree of clonotype sharing among donors was expected to be affected by sequencing depth. Incomplete sequencing was indicated by rarefaction of sorted-subset datasets, despite the large sequencing depth.

Trimming leaves V shorter by 7 bases and J shorter by 3 bases, with the junction holding 13 bases beyond the gene matches. CDR1 is given as MDHEN and CDR2 as SYDVKM, both from the germline V gene. The CDR3 starts with the cysteine, ends with the phenylalanine, and has 16 residues. Just the 48-base CDR3 DNA is kept, in frame starting at base 1. TCR CDR3 regions were amplified from genomic DNA by multiplex PCR using the deep immunoSEQ assay. Extracted genomic DNA from each cell subset was spread evenly across all wells of several immunoSEQ 96-well plates, with each plate serving as a replicate. For sorted subsets, approximately 210 ng of genomic DNA, equivalent to roughly 30,000 T cell genomes, went into each replicate PCR. Purified libraries were quantified with a Qubit 3.0 fluorometer, sized on a Bioanalyzer 2100, and re-quantified with the KAPA Library Quantification kit. Every immunoSEQ 96-well plate was sequenced on a dedicated single-read 150-cycle Illumina NextSeq 550 flow cell. The source study handled its data this way. Because the immunoSEQ output included only junctional sequences and no quality scores, the filtering could not be the same as the filtering used for full-length reads. To assign V/J genes and CDR3, sequences were annotated using PyIR, a Python wrapper for IgBLAST v1.9, with IMGT germline references. Reads were removed for weak V/J assignments (E-value above 1e-6), missing CDR3, stop codons, out-of-frame junctions, or ambiguous translated residues. V3J clonotypes were defined by identical inferred V gene, J gene, and CDR3 amino acid sequence. Percentage overlap between repertoires was computed as shared unique clonotypes divided by the size of the smaller repertoire. Richness of each repertoire was evaluated using RTK rarefaction, the Chao1 estimator, and Recon v2.1 estimates of unobserved clonotypes. Generation probabilities were computed with OLGA for all TCRbeta clonotypes obtained by the gDNA method from four donors. The clones in this table, taken by TCRdb from immuneACCESS, are in-frame only. Not every clone is retained; where verified, under half of the shortfall comes from an unresolved V gene, and the cause of the rest is unknown. V and J calls and clone size are as listed in that table; D and trimming were resolved from the DNA. In all, the sample holds some 1.5 million clones, and roughly 96% of those were seen once. The ten largest clones capture roughly 1.2% of the sample.

Recombination joined TRBV28 with TRBJ2-7; 9 bases in between match TRBD1. Material: naive CD4+ T cells sorted from blood. The cell subset or site label corresponds to: CD45RA+ positively selected. The sequence was collected from a young man in good health. The DNA sequence follows: TGTGCCAGCACCGGGGGTCGGGGGACAGGGTTCTACGAGCAGTACTTC. Its protein is CASTGGRGTGFYEQYF.